Following are 19 T cell receptor beta chains from one sample sequenced in a study of CD8+ T cells in alopecia areata. Treatment specified: oral pan-JAK inhibitor, 5-10 mg twice daily. cDNA serving as the sequencing template came from extracted, reverse transcribed RNA. Produced via immunoSEQ multiplex PCR; TCRdb's table is partial and in-frame only. Among more than 200,000 clones, less than 50% were seen once, and the ten largest hold around 2.8%. The specimen comprised CD4+ T cells sorted from blood, sampled at approximately week 36, from a patient treated with tofacitinib. The source of these receptors is a human donor with alopecia areata.

The chain couples TRBV30 to TRBJ1-5, with D uncertain. Germline assignment: CDR1 GTSNPN and CDR2 SVGIG (reference sequence). V was cut by 3 bases and J by 4 bases, with 10 bases left in between. CDR3 size: 13 residues. The CDR3 protein is CAWSRRENQPQHF. The CDR3 bases are TGTGCCTGGAGCCGACGGGAAAATCAGCCCCAGCATTTT.

Only a few counts were recorded for this clone. This chain uses TRBV5-1 with TRBJ2-2; D is perhaps TRBD2 (5 bases). Germline CDR1 reads SGHRS; CDR2 reads YFSETQ. V was cut by 8 bases and J by 5 bases, with 16 bases left in between. The CDR3 is 14 residues long. The DNA for the CDR3 is TGCGCCAGTGCCGCGGGCCTCCCAACCGGGGAGCTGTTTTTT. Translated, it gives CASAAGLPTGELFF.

This clone was recorded a few times. The chain employs TRBV30 and TRBJ1-2, with D unresolved. Germline-derived CDR1 and CDR2 are GTSNPN and SVGIG (reference sequence). The CDR3 is made up of 13 amino acids. V was cut by 4 bases and J by 4 bases, with 13 bases left in between. The CDR3 loop reads CAWNTDGSYGYTF. The CDR3 region has the DNA TGTGCCTGGAATACTGACGGATCCTATGGCTACACCTTC.

This clone has only a few counts. The chain uses TRBV29-1 and TRBJ1-2; 10 bases are shared with TRBD1. CDR1 is SQVTM and CDR2 is ANQGSEA in the germline V gene. Unmatched junction bases numbered 13, after V lost 6 bases and J lost 9 bases. CDR3 length: 14 amino acids. The CDR3, as DNA: TGCAGCGTGGCGAGGGGACAGGGGATGTATAGCTACACCTTC. Translated: CSVARGQGMYSYTF.

V gene TRBV9 combines with J gene TRBJ2-7, with 9 bases that match TRBD1. Trimming took 0 bases from V and 5 from J; bases not matched to a gene: 6. The CDR3 is 15 residues long. The germline gives CDR1 SGDLS, CDR2 YYNGEE. The CDR3 protein is CASSVGGTGSDEQYF. CDR3 nucleotides: TGTGCCAGCAGCGTAGGAGGGACAGGGTCGGACGAGCAGTACTTC.

The chain couples TRBV12-5 to TRBJ2-3; 10 bases line up with TRBD1. The CDR3 totals 17 residues. The trim removed 7 bases at V and 3 bases at J, leaving 13 bases unmatched. Germline lookup yields CDR1 LGHNT and CDR2 FRNRAP. The CDR3 region is CASARGTGARGTDTQYF. The DNA for the CDR3 is TGTGCTAGTGCCAGGGGGACAGGGGCGCGAGGAACAGATACGCAGTATTTT.

Only a few counts were recorded for this clone. V gene TRBV5-6 combines with J gene TRBJ2-6; TRBD2 matches at 7 bases. V gave up 1 base and J gave up 3 bases; unmatched junction bases: 4. CDR1 and CDR2 from the germline V gene are SGHDT and YYEEEE. The length of the CDR3 is 16 residues. The CDR3 sequence is CASSLRAGRGANVLTF. CDR3 nucleotides: TGTGCCAGCAGCTTGAGAGCGGGGCGTGGGGCCAACGTCCTGACTTTC.

With respect to this clone: At one end, the junction sequence differs from germline, possibly due to a read error. The J gene is TRBJ1-2, the V gene TRBV29-1; TRBD1 matches 10 bases. There are 13 residues in the CDR3. Germline assignment: CDR1 SQVTM and CDR2 ANQGSEA. CDR3 DNA: TGCAGCGTTGGGGACAGGGGTAACCATGGCTACACCTTC. Translated, it gives CSVGDRGNHGYTF.

This chain uses TRBV9 with TRBJ1-5, with 7 bases aligning to TRBD1. The CDR3 is 18 amino acids. In germline, CDR1 is SGDLS, CDR2 YYNGEE. V lost 4 bases and J lost 3; bases outside the gene matches: 16. CDR3 DNA: TGTGCCAGCAGCCCCGGCGAGGAGGGACAGCACTACAATCAGCCCCAGCATTTT. This encodes CASSPGEEGQHYNQPQHF.

Only a few counts were recorded for this clone. The chain employs TRBV29-1 and TRBJ1-1; D uncertain. Deletions cut 4 bases from V and 4 bases from J, with 10 bases between. CDR1 SQVTM and CDR2 ANQGSEA come from the germline V gene. CDR3 length: 12 residues. This chain's CDR3 is CSVAGPGTEAFF. Here the CDR3 DNA reads TGCAGCGTTGCCGGACCGGGCACTGAAGCTTTCTTT.

The CDR3 DNA is TGTGCCTGGAGCACCCCGGATCAGCCCCAGCATTTT. Its protein product is CAWSTPDQPQHF. This chain links TRBV30 with TRBJ1-5; the D is unclear. The CDR3 consists of 12 residues. Germline lookup yields CDR1 GTSNPN and CDR2 SVGIG (reference sequence). V dropped 3 bases and J dropped 5 bases, with 8 bases sitting between them.

The rearrangement joins TRBV9 to TRBJ2-3; 10 bases agree with TRBD2. The CDR3 contains 17 residues. Germline CDR1 reads SGDLS; CDR2 reads YYNGEE. The V segment lost 0 bases and the J segment 4 bases; nucleotides outside the gene matches: 8. CDR3 DNA: TGTGCCAGCAGCGTAGTGAGCGGGAGGGCCTCCCCAGATACGCAGTATTTT. Protein: CASSVVSGRASPDTQYF.

This clone has more than one count but fewer than ten. The chain couples TRBV27 to TRBJ2-7, with D tentatively TRBD1 (7 bases). The CDR3 covers 16 residues. V shed 3 bases and J shed 1 base, with 16 bases lying between them. Germline loops: CDR1 MNHEY, CDR2 SMNVEV (reference sequence). The CDR3 spells CASSLYQGGISYEQYF. CDR3 DNA: TGTGCCAGCAGTTTGTATCAGGGGGGAATATCCTACGAGCAGTACTTC.

The chain joins TRBV6-5 to TRBJ2-4; D possibly corresponds to TRBD2 (5 bases). Germline V gene lookup returns CDR1 MNHEY and CDR2 SVGAGI. This CDR3 is 12 amino acids long. The V end lost 5 bases, the J end lost 8 bases, and 10 bases lay between the germline ends. The CDR3 coding sequence is TGTGCCAGCAGTAGAGACGGGGACATTCAGTACTTC. Protein sequence: CASSRDGDIQYF.

V and J are TRBV14 and TRBJ1-1; 7 bases are a match to TRBD1. The J segment lost 1 base and the V segment lost 3 bases, leaving 2 bases of the junction unmatched. CDR3 length equals 14 residues. Germline V gives CDR1 SGHDN, CDR2 FVKESK. The CDR3 loop reads CASSHGQANTEAFF. The DNA of the CDR3 is TGTGCCAGCAGCCATGGACAGGCGAACACTGAAGCTTTCTTT.

The V call is TRBV10-3, the J call TRBJ2-7; 10 bases align to TRBD1. The CDR3 length is 14 residues. Germline V gene sequence: CDR1 ENHRY, CDR2 SYGVKD. V lost 5 bases, J lost 6 bases, and 7 bases stayed unmatched. The CDR3 here is CAISLDRGLTEQYF. CDR3 sequence (DNA): TGTGCCATCAGTTTGGACAGGGGGTTGACCGAGCAGTACTTC.

The V gene is TRBV4-2, the J gene TRBJ1-4; 9 bases are a match to TRBD1. The germline CDR1 and CDR2 sequences are LGHNA and YNFKEQ. V was clipped by 4 bases and J by 2 bases; unmatched bases: 14. This CDR3 has 19 residues. This chain's CDR3 is CASSPNTGGNKATNEKLFF. The CDR3 bases are TGTGCCAGCAGCCCAAATACAGGGGGCAATAAGGCGACTAATGAAAAACTGTTTTTT.

V is TRBV2 and J is TRBJ2-1; TRBD2 aligns across 7 bases. Germline assignment: CDR1 SNHLY and CDR2 FYNNEI. V shed 2 bases and J 8 bases; nucleotides not matched to a gene: 6. This CDR3 region has 14 residues. The CDR3 spells CASSERSGVDEQFF. The CDR3 nucleotides read TGTGCCAGCAGTGAACGGAGCGGGGTTGATGAGCAGTTCTTC.

This sequence joins TRBV7-2 and TRBJ1-1; weak D call: TRBD1 (6 bases). The CDR3 sequence is 12 residues long. V was clipped by 5 bases and J by 5 bases, with 9 bases between them. Per the germline V gene, CDR1 is SGHTA and CDR2 is FQGNSA. The CDR3 region is CASSVTGTEAFF. The DNA for the CDR3 is TGTGCCAGCAGCGTAACAGGGACTGAAGCTTTCTTT.